This is a list of T cell receptor beta chains from one sample in a study of vaccination and CD4 T cells after COVID-19. MiXCR, applied by TCRdb to the PCR reads, yields one record per CDR3 protein. Counted here are 13,000 or so distinct CDR3 sequences, under 55% occurring once; the ten biggest clones make up roughly 8%. The antigens these receptors bind are not known. This specimen consisted of CD4+ T cells from blood, cultured in vitro, obtained after SARS-CoV-2 vaccination. The receptors originated from a human donor who had recovered from COVID-19. CDR3s include the opening cysteine and the closing phenylalanine or tryptophan. A D gene is named only where the DNA matches it firmly. The listing skips clone size in some rows; elsewhere it reads once, few, many or a size class.

V gene	J gene	clone size	D gene	CDR3 DNA	CDR3 protein
TRBV6-1	TRBJ2-5	-	-	TGTGCCAGCACTGGAGTGAGGACAGTCGGCGTAGAGACCCAGTACTTC	CASTGVRTVGVETQYF
TRBV25-1	TRBJ2-7	-	TRBD1	TGTGCCAGCAGTCCCGCCAACAGGGGGTCCTACGAGCAGTACTTC	CASSPANRGSYEQYF
TRBV5-4	TRBJ2-4	-	TRBD1	TGTGCCAGCAGCACACAGGGGAAGGACATTCAGTACTTC	CASSTQGKDIQYF
TRBV24-1	TRBJ2-6	-	-	TGTGCCACCAGTGATCACACCGGGCCCCTCAACGTCCTGACTTTC	CATSDHTGPLNVLTF
TRBV20-1	TRBJ2-6	-	-	TGCAGTGCTAGTGAACCGGGACGGCCCTCTGGGGCCAACGTCCTGACTTTC	CSASEPGRPSGANVLTF
TRBV20-1	TRBJ1-5	-	TRBD1	TGCAGTGCTAGCCGGGGCGGGACAGCTCAGTCACCCCAGCATTTT	CSASRGGTAQSPQHF
TRBV20-1	TRBJ2-1	-	TRBD2	TGCAGTGCCGATAGAGCGGGGACCAATGAGCAGTTCTTC	CSADRAGTNEQFF
TRBV6-1	TRBJ2-7	few	TRBD1	TGTGCCAGCAGTAGAGGGACAGGGACATCCTACGAGCAGTACTTC	CASSRGTGTSYEQYF
TRBV28	TRBJ1-2	-	-	TGTGCCAGCAGCCCCCAAACGCATGGCTACACCTTC	CASSPQTHGYTF
TRBV6-1	TRBJ2-4	-	TRBD1	TGTGCCAGCAGTGGGAGATTGGGACAGAACTTATCCAAAAACATTCAGTACTTC	CASSGRLGQNLSKNIQYF
TRBV11-2	TRBJ2-7	-	TRBD2	TGTGCCAGCACCGCGGGGGGGGCAGGCTCCTACGAGCAGTACTTC	CASTAGGAGSYEQYF
TRBV2	TRBJ1-2	few	-	TGTGCCAGCAGTGAAGAGGGGAACTATGGCTACACCTTC	CASSEEGNYGYTF
TRBV6-1	TRBJ1-2	few	-	TGTGCCAGCAGTGATCGGACGGGAATTCATGGCTACACCTTC	CASSDRTGIHGYTF
TRBV28	TRBJ2-7	-	TRBD2	TGTGCCAGCAGACGCGGGAGTTACGAGCAGTACTTC	CASRRGSYEQYF
TRBV5-1	TRBJ1-2	-	-	TGCGCCAGCAGCAGAGGAGCAGGCTCTAACTATGGCTACACCTTC	CASSRGAGSNYGYTF
TRBV6-2/TRBV6-3	TRBJ2-1	-	-	TGTGCCAGCATCGGGGGGCATTCCTACAATGAGCAGTTCTTC	CASIGGHSYNEQFF
TRBV2	TRBJ2-5	-	TRBD1	TGTGCCAGCAGGGACCTACAGGGGGCTGAAGAGACCCAGTACTTC	CASRDLQGAEETQYF
TRBV28	TRBJ2-7	-	TRBD2	TGTGCCAGCAGTACTAGCGGGTTCTCCTACGAGCAGTACTTC	CASSTSGFSYEQYF
TRBV21-1	TRBJ2-4	-	-	TGTGCCAGCAGCAAAGGACTAGCGGGAGGGGGCATTCAGTACTTC	CASSKGLAGGGIQYF
TRBV5-1	TRBJ2-3	-	TRBD2	TGCGCCAGCAGACAGACCGGGACTAGAGGCACAGATACGCAGTATTTT	CASRQTGTRGTDTQYF
TRBV6-2/TRBV6-3	TRBJ2-3	-	TRBD2	TGTGCCAGCAGTTACCATAGCGGGAGTCCGCCGAGGGATACGCAGTATTTT	CASSYHSGSPPRDTQYF
TRBV7-9	TRBJ2-5	few	-	TGTGCCAGCAGCTTAATTCTCCTACAAGAGACCCAGTACTTC	CASSLILLQETQYF
TRBV11-2	TRBJ2-7	-	TRBD2	TGTGCCAGCAGCTTAGAACAAGCGGGACTAGCTTTCCGCTTAGGCTACGAGCAGTACTTC	CASSLEQAGLAFRLGYEQYF
TRBV6-5	TRBJ1-4	-	TRBD1	TGTGCCAGCAGTTCGGACAGGGGGGCTTCAACTAATGAAAAACTGTTTTTT	CASSSDRGASTNEKLFF
TRBV28	TRBJ2-5	-	TRBD2	TGTGCCAGCTCCCCGGTGACTAGCGGGGGCCGGGCCCAGTACTTC	CASSPVTSGGRAQYF
TRBV18	TRBJ2-3	medium-sized	-	TGTGCCAGCTCACCGACTAACACAGATACGCAGTATTTT	CASSPTNTDTQYF
TRBV28	TRBJ1-1	-	-	TGTGCCAGCACCCCTTTGGGATCCGTGAACACTGAAGCTTTCTTT	CASTPLGSVNTEAFF
TRBV20-1	TRBJ1-4	-	-	TGCAGTGCTAGAGATGTAAGACAGAATGAAAAACTGTTTTTT	CSARDVRQNEKLFF
TRBV7-6	TRBJ2-3	-	-	TGTGCCAGCACCGGTACCCGGGACCAGTCGGATACGCAGTATTTT	CASTGTRDQSDTQYF
TRBV21-1	TRBJ1-4	-	-	TGTGCCAGCAGCAAAGTAACAGCAACTAATGAAAAACTGTTTTTT	CASSKVTATNEKLFF
TRBV20-1	TRBJ2-7	few	TRBD1	TGCAGTGCTAGAGGAGCCAGGGGGCAGTATGAGCAGTACTTC	CSARGARGQYEQYF
TRBV7-3	TRBJ2-3	-	-	TGTGCCAGCAGCGACCCCCGTGCCCCGGGTACGCAGTATTTT	CASSDPRAPGTQYF
TRBV7-8	TRBJ2-1	few	-	TGTGCCAGCAGCTTAAAGGCCGGGCAGTTCTTC	CASSLKAGQFF
TRBV6-2/TRBV6-3	TRBJ1-5	few	-	TGTGCCAGCAAGGCAGGGACGCTCAATCAGCCCCAGCATTTT	CASKAGTLNQPQHF
TRBV6-1	TRBJ2-5	once	TRBD2	TGTGCCAGCAGTCCGGGAGGGCCAACAGAGACCCAGTACTTC	CASSPGGPTETQYF
TRBV19	TRBJ2-2	few	-	TGTGCCAGTAGTATAAATCCCCCGGTAGTCCCCGGGGAGCTGTTTTTT	CASSINPPVVPGELFF
TRBV7-6	TRBJ1-6	large	-	TGTGCCAGCAGCTCCATAGACGTGGGAGGGACCCTCCACTTT	CASSSIDVGGTLHF
TRBV20-1	TRBJ1-2	few	-	TGCAGTGCTATATCCGGGACCGGCTATGGCTACACCTTC	CSAISGTGYGYTF
TRBV15	TRBJ1-5	medium-sized	TRBD1	TGTGCCACCAGCAGAGGTAATCAGGGGGCTCAGCCCCAGCATTTT	CATSRGNQGAQPQHF
TRBV15	TRBJ1-5	-	-	TGTGCCACCAGCAGCCTAGGGGGGGGCAATGATCAGCCCCAGCATTTT	CATSSLGGGNDQPQHF
TRBV9	TRBJ2-7	-	TRBD2	TGTGCCAGCAGCGTAGCTGCTAGCGGTAGCTCCTACGAGCAGTACTTC	CASSVAASGSSYEQYF
TRBV5-4	TRBJ2-4	-	-	TGTGCCAGCAGTGCCGGGAGCGTGTTAGCCAAAAACATTCAGTACTTC	CASSAGSVLAKNIQYF
TRBV24-1	TRBJ2-7	medium-sized	-	TGTGCCACCAGTGAGAGTCATGGGGGGAACTACGAGCAGTACTTC	CATSESHGGNYEQYF
TRBV19	TRBJ1-2	-	-	TGTGCCAGTAGTCGGCCCCTCGGAAACTATGGCTACACCTTC	CASSRPLGNYGYTF
TRBV24-1	TRBJ1-1	few	-	TGTGCCACCAGTGCCACTGACAGGCTGGGTGAAGCTTTCTTT	CATSATDRLGEAFF
TRBV6-1	TRBJ2-6	-	-	TGTGCCAGCAGGTATACGGGTGGGGCCAACGTCCTGACTTTC	CASRYTGGANVLTF
TRBV18	TRBJ1-3	-	-	TGTGCCAGCTCACAGGGGGCTGGAAACACCATATATTTT	CASSQGAGNTIYF
TRBV6-4	TRBJ2-6	-	-	TGTGCCAGCAGTGACAACTCTGGGGCCAACGTCCTGACTTTC	CASSDNSGANVLTF
TRBV20-1	TRBJ2-1	few	-	TGCAGTGCTAGACCACCTGATGAGGGCAATGAGCAGTTCTTC	CSARPPDEGNEQFF